The T cell receptor (beta chain) under discussion was sequenced for a study of blood T cells in healthy people across ages. About the research overall: About one barcoded beta molecule per two T cells was captured by template switching.

Those donating, healthy Caucasian individuals from Russia, were aged about 6 to 100. Study-level findings and limits: Researchers said unsorted PBMCs prevented a conclusive naive versus antigen-experienced comparison. Fewer expanded clones and more diversity marked long-lived versus aged donors.

The CDR3 runs 15 residues. Germline-derived CDR1 and CDR2 are SGHRS and YFSETQ. V was pared by 3 bases and J by 5 bases, with 2 bases of the junction left unmatched. This clonotype showed up just a few times. What it recognizes is unknown. Using a J-beta primer mix together with a sample-barcoded 5' primer, a second PCR was run for roughly 7 to 12 cycles. TCRdb reanalysed the 5' RACE reads using MiXCR and keeps one entry per CDR3 protein. The data hold hundreds of thousands of distinct CDR3 sequences, with about 62% observed a single time. The chain joins TRBV5-1 to TRBJ2-1, with 13 bases identical to TRBD2. This receptor was identified in a man aged 25-45 years in good health. The sequenced sample consisted of blood. The chain's CDR3 is CASSSGTSGDNEQFF. The DNA of the CDR3 is TGCGCCAGCAGCTCCGGGACTAGCGGGGACAATGAGCAGTTCTTC.